The clone carrying this T cell receptor (beta chain) was seen repeatedly, ten times or more. Its specificity is unknown. One end of the junction varies from germline; a read error may be responsible. The read gets to within 3 residues of the CDR3 end, and the germline J gene fills in the rest. TCRdb keeps only in-frame clones here, not all; method: immunoSEQ multiplex PCR. Altogether tens of thousands of clones were found in the sample, and no singletons occur. CDR3 length equals 15 residues. Germline-derived CDR1 and CDR2 are LGHNA and YNFKEQ. This entry comes from a study of T cell clonality in common variable immunodeficiency. General study findings and limits: Compared with healthy controls, CVID subjects showed increased TCRbeta clonality, mostly in about a third.

The TCR sequence derives from a person aged 18 to 75 in good health. The V call is TRBV4-2, the J call TRBJ1-3; maybe TRBD1 (5 bases). Sequencing was done on a sample of peripheral blood mononuclear cells. Here the CDR3 reads CASSQEQASRNTIYF. CDR3 DNA (partial): TGTGCCAGCAGCCAAGAACAGGCCTCTAGAAACACC.